The rows below give T cell receptor beta chains drawn from one sample of a study of T cell repertoires in cytomegalovirus infection. In TCRdb, the reads were re-called with MiXCR into one record per CDR3 protein. This sample carries approximately 280,000 distinct CDR3 sequences, around 20% of them seen once, and the ten largest clones take roughly a fifth. The antigens of these receptors remain unknown. Sequencing used cultured PBMCs, obtained from culture after CMV antigen stimulation. The receptors stem from a human donor in good health (CMV status not recorded). Some clones in this sample may be carry-over from other donors' samples. The CDR3 runs from the conserved cysteine through the conserved F or W. Each record gives: CDR3 protein, CDR3 DNA, V gene, D gene, J gene, clone size. D genes are given only for firm matches. The size entry is marked missing in some rows and otherwise reads once, few, many or a size class.

cdr3_aa: CASSIRDNYGYTF
cdr3_nt: TGTGCCAGTAGTATCCGAGATAACTATGGCTACACCTTC
v_call: TRBV19
d_call: .
j_call: TRBJ1-2
clone_size: many

cdr3_aa: CASSIAQTSGHEQFF
cdr3_nt: TGTGCCAGTAGTATAGCTCAGACTAGCGGGCATGAGCAGTTCTTC
v_call: TRBV19
d_call: TRBD2
j_call: TRBJ2-1
clone_size: many

cdr3_aa: CASSLEGSSGGISIQYF
cdr3_nt: TGTGCCAGCAGCCTCGAGGGGTCTAGCGGGGGCATCAGCATTCAGTACTTC
v_call: TRBV11-1
d_call: TRBD2
j_call: TRBJ2-4
clone_size: .

cdr3_aa: CATSDCPGTGRDQPQHF
cdr3_nt: TGTGCCACCAGTGATTGCCCGGGGACAGGGAGGGATCAGCCCCAGCATTTT
v_call: TRBV24-1
d_call: TRBD1
j_call: TRBJ1-5
clone_size: .

cdr3_aa: CASTTSPGPARDTQYF
cdr3_nt: TGTGCCAGTACCACCTCACCGGGACCCGCTAGAGATACGCAGTATTTT
v_call: TRBV19
d_call: .
j_call: TRBJ2-3
clone_size: few

cdr3_aa: CASQTRTGLKTEAFF
cdr3_nt: TGTGCCAGTCAGACTCGGACCGGGTTGAAGACTGAAGCTTTCTTT
v_call: TRBV6-2/TRBV6-3
d_call: .
j_call: TRBJ1-1
clone_size: .

cdr3_aa: CASSSKWQDTQYF
cdr3_nt: TGTGCCAGCAGTTCAAAATGGCAAGATACGCAGTATTTT
v_call: TRBV6-5
d_call: .
j_call: TRBJ2-3
clone_size: .

cdr3_aa: CASSHPERQGTNTEAFF
cdr3_nt: TGTGCCAGCAGCCATCCTGAACGGCAGGGGACGAACACTGAAGCTTTCTTT
v_call: TRBV4-2
d_call: .
j_call: TRBJ1-1
clone_size: many

cdr3_aa: CASTYHPLQGEQFF
cdr3_nt: TGTGCCAGTACCTACCACCCTCTACAGGGTGAGCAGTTCTTC
v_call: TRBV12-3/TRBV12-4
d_call: .
j_call: TRBJ2-1
clone_size: few

cdr3_aa: CASSLREIGTDTQYF
cdr3_nt: TGTGCCAGCAGCTTAAGGGAGATCGGGACAGATACGCAGTATTTT
v_call: TRBV5-5
d_call: .
j_call: TRBJ2-3
clone_size: few

cdr3_aa: CATSRDGWDKNTEAFF
cdr3_nt: TGTGCCACCAGCAGAGATGGTTGGGACAAGAACACTGAAGCTTTCTTT
v_call: TRBV15
d_call: .
j_call: TRBJ1-1
clone_size: few

cdr3_aa: CASSEYGGYGYTF
cdr3_nt: TGTGCCAGCAGTGAATACGGGGGCTATGGCTACACCTTC
v_call: TRBV25-1
d_call: .
j_call: TRBJ1-2
clone_size: .

cdr3_aa: CASSLDKSGTAGYGYTF
cdr3_nt: TGTGCCAGCAGCTTAGACAAGAGTGGGACAGCGGGGTATGGCTACACCTTC
v_call: TRBV7-2
d_call: TRBD1
j_call: TRBJ1-2
clone_size: many

cdr3_aa: CASSSEGGGSWGTDTQYF
cdr3_nt: TGTGCCAGCAGCTCAGAAGGTGGCGGGAGCTGGGGCACAGATACGCAGTATTTT
v_call: TRBV7-9
d_call: TRBD2
j_call: TRBJ2-3
clone_size: few

cdr3_aa: CASSEGPAGDNEQFF
cdr3_nt: TGTGCCAGCAGTGAAGGTCCAGCGGGGGACAATGAGCAGTTCTTC
v_call: TRBV2
d_call: TRBD2
j_call: TRBJ2-1
clone_size: .

cdr3_aa: CASSLTGAANTGELFF
cdr3_nt: TGTGCCAGCAGTTTAACAGGGGCGGCGAACACCGGGGAGCTGTTTTTT
v_call: TRBV12-3/TRBV12-4
d_call: TRBD1
j_call: TRBJ2-2
clone_size: .

cdr3_aa: CASSFMGRDRGTDTQYF
cdr3_nt: TGTGCCAGCAGCTTTATGGGACGCGATCGAGGGACAGATACGCAGTATTTT
v_call: TRBV7-8
d_call: .
j_call: TRBJ2-3
clone_size: many

cdr3_aa: CATSDPITDTQYF
cdr3_nt: TGTGCCACCAGTGATCCGATCACAGATACGCAGTATTTT
v_call: TRBV24-1
d_call: .
j_call: TRBJ2-3
clone_size: many

cdr3_aa: CASSPTGVRETQYF
cdr3_nt: TGTGCCAGCAGCCCCACGGGGGTGCGGGAGACCCAGTACTTC
v_call: TRBV7-3
d_call: .
j_call: TRBJ2-5
clone_size: .

cdr3_aa: CSARDQWLYEQYF
cdr3_nt: TGCAGTGCTAGAGATCAGTGGCTTTACGAGCAGTACTTC
v_call: TRBV20-1
d_call: .
j_call: TRBJ2-7
clone_size: .

cdr3_aa: CSARYGKNIQYF
cdr3_nt: TGCAGCGCCAGGTATGGGAAAAACATTCAGTACTTC
v_call: TRBV29-1
d_call: .
j_call: TRBJ2-4
clone_size: .

cdr3_aa: CAWSDRGRQAFF
cdr3_nt: TGTGCCTGGAGTGATCGGGGACGCCAAGCTTTCTTT
v_call: TRBV30
d_call: .
j_call: TRBJ1-1
clone_size: few

cdr3_aa: CASGWYQETQYF
cdr3_nt: TGTGCCAGCGGGTGGTACCAAGAGACCCAGTACTTC
v_call: TRBV12-3/TRBV12-4
d_call: .
j_call: TRBJ2-5
clone_size: few

cdr3_aa: CASRSGGSTEGQPQHF
cdr3_nt: TGTGCCAGCAGGTCGGGGGGCTCCACGGAGGGTCAGCCCCAGCATTTT
v_call: TRBV7-2
d_call: .
j_call: TRBJ1-5
clone_size: few

cdr3_aa: CASSWTSGSTDTQYF
cdr3_nt: TGTGCCAGCAGTTGGACTAGCGGGAGCACAGATACGCAGTATTTT
v_call: TRBV12-3/TRBV12-4
d_call: TRBD2
j_call: TRBJ2-3
clone_size: .

cdr3_aa: CASKTGEETQYF
cdr3_nt: TGTGCCAGCAAGACAGGGGAAGAGACCCAGTACTTC
v_call: TRBV7-9
d_call: TRBD1
j_call: TRBJ2-5
clone_size: .

cdr3_aa: CASSGMPGQGAQPQHF
cdr3_nt: TGTGCCAGTAGTGGTATGCCGGGACAGGGGGCTCAGCCCCAGCATTTT
v_call: TRBV19
d_call: TRBD1
j_call: TRBJ1-5
clone_size: few

cdr3_aa: CASSTQAHTDTQYF
cdr3_nt: TGTGCCAGCAGTACACAGGCCCACACAGATACGCAGTATTTT
v_call: TRBV12-3/TRBV12-4
d_call: .
j_call: TRBJ2-3
clone_size: many

cdr3_aa: CASSLKAGGLAYNEQFF
cdr3_nt: TGTGCCAGCAGCTTAAAAGCAGGAGGTTTAGCCTACAATGAGCAGTTCTTC
v_call: TRBV7-3
d_call: .
j_call: TRBJ2-1
clone_size: .

cdr3_aa: CASSISANYGYTF
cdr3_nt: TGTGCCAGTAGTATATCAGCAAACTATGGCTACACCTTC
v_call: TRBV19
d_call: .
j_call: TRBJ1-2
clone_size: few

cdr3_aa: CASSQGPIDVIIGELFF
cdr3_nt: TGCGCCAGCAGCCAAGGGCCGATAGACGTTATTATCGGGGAGCTGTTTTTT
v_call: TRBV4-3
d_call: .
j_call: TRBJ2-2
clone_size: few

cdr3_aa: CASSYSQLAGNYNEQFF
cdr3_nt: TGTGCCAGCAGTTACTCGCAACTAGCGGGAAATTACAATGAGCAGTTCTTC
v_call: TRBV6-2/TRBV6-3
d_call: TRBD2
j_call: TRBJ2-1
clone_size: many

cdr3_aa: CASRDSGSWADTQYF
cdr3_nt: TGTGCCAGCCGAGATAGCGGGAGTTGGGCAGATACGCAGTATTTT
v_call: TRBV6-2/TRBV6-3
d_call: TRBD2
j_call: TRBJ2-3
clone_size: few

cdr3_aa: CASSLWGSEPQHF
cdr3_nt: TGTGCCAGCAGCTTATGGGGGTCTGAGCCCCAGCATTTT
v_call: TRBV7-2
d_call: .
j_call: TRBJ1-5
clone_size: many

cdr3_aa: CASTPLGSSNQPQHF
cdr3_nt: TGTGCCAGCACCCCATTAGGGAGTAGCAATCAGCCCCAGCATTTT
v_call: TRBV6-6
d_call: .
j_call: TRBJ1-5
clone_size: few

cdr3_aa: CASSFGQENEQFF
cdr3_nt: TGTGCCAGCAGCTTTGGACAGGAAAATGAGCAGTTCTTC
v_call: TRBV7-2
d_call: TRBD1
j_call: TRBJ2-1
clone_size: many

cdr3_aa: CASTFSEQFF
cdr3_nt: TGTGCCAGCACCTTTAGTGAGCAGTTCTTC
v_call: TRBV11-1
d_call: .
j_call: TRBJ2-1
clone_size: .

cdr3_aa: CASSYFGVYQETQYF
cdr3_nt: TGTGCCAGCAGTTACTTCGGTGTTTACCAAGAGACCCAGTACTTC
v_call: TRBV6-5
d_call: .
j_call: TRBJ2-5
clone_size: few

cdr3_aa: CASSKAGAGEETQYF
cdr3_nt: TGCGCCAGCAGCAAAGCGGGAGCCGGGGAAGAGACCCAGTACTTC
v_call: TRBV4-1
d_call: TRBD2
j_call: TRBJ2-5
clone_size: many

cdr3_aa: CSVGTGGQPQHF
cdr3_nt: TGCAGCGTTGGTACAGGGGGTCAGCCCCAGCATTTT
v_call: TRBV29-1
d_call: TRBD1
j_call: TRBJ1-5
clone_size: .

cdr3_aa: CASRSHRTGASEQYF
cdr3_nt: TGTGCCAGCAGATCCCACCGGACAGGGGCTTCCGAGCAGTACTTC
v_call: TRBV6-5
d_call: TRBD1
j_call: TRBJ2-7
clone_size: many

cdr3_aa: CASSSDSGHINGYTF
cdr3_nt: TGTGCCAGCAGCTCAGACTCGGGACACATAAACGGCTACACCTTC
v_call: TRBV7-9
d_call: .
j_call: TRBJ1-2
clone_size: .

cdr3_aa: CASSLAVTGEAFF
cdr3_nt: TGTGCCAGCAGCTTAGCCGTCACAGGGGAAGCTTTCTTT
v_call: TRBV7-2
d_call: .
j_call: TRBJ1-1
clone_size: few

cdr3_aa: CASSPQPGLAGVYEQYF
cdr3_nt: TGCGCCAGCAGCCCGCAACCGGGACTAGCGGGGGTCTACGAGCAGTACTTC
v_call: TRBV4-1
d_call: TRBD2
j_call: TRBJ2-7
clone_size: .

cdr3_aa: CASSHRDRVIEQFF
cdr3_nt: TGTGCCAGCAGCCATCGGGACAGGGTAATTGAGCAGTTCTTC
v_call: TRBV7-9
d_call: TRBD1
j_call: TRBJ2-1
clone_size: few

cdr3_aa: CASREGSGNTIYF
cdr3_nt: TGTGCCAGCCGGGAGGGCTCTGGAAACACCATATATTTT
v_call: TRBV7-9
d_call: .
j_call: TRBJ1-3
clone_size: .

cdr3_aa: CSAMGGGLYNEQFF
cdr3_nt: TGCAGCGCCATGGGGGGGGGGCTTTACAATGAGCAGTTCTTC
v_call: TRBV29-1
d_call: .
j_call: TRBJ2-1
clone_size: .

cdr3_aa: CASSFTGVNNSPLHF
cdr3_nt: TGTGCCAGCAGCTTTACGGGAGTAAACAATTCACCCCTCCACTTT
v_call: TRBV6-1
d_call: .
j_call: TRBJ1-6
clone_size: few

cdr3_aa: CASSQDSRAQPQHF
cdr3_nt: TGCGCCAGCAGCCAAGATTCGCGGGCTCAGCCCCAGCATTTT
v_call: TRBV4-3
d_call: .
j_call: TRBJ1-5
clone_size: .

cdr3_aa: CASRSGLATTDTQYF
cdr3_nt: TGTGCCAGCAGGTCGGGACTAGCGACCACAGATACGCAGTATTTT
v_call: TRBV11-2
d_call: TRBD2
j_call: TRBJ2-3
clone_size: .

cdr3_aa: CASSLWTGNYGYTF
cdr3_nt: TGTGCCAGCAGTTTATGGACAGGGAACTATGGCTACACCTTC
v_call: TRBV28
d_call: TRBD1
j_call: TRBJ1-2
clone_size: many

cdr3_aa: CASSPGTGTREASFNQPQHF
cdr3_nt: TGTGCCAGCAGCCCCGGGACAGGGACCCGGGAAGCCTCTTTTAATCAGCCCCAGCATTTT
v_call: TRBV5-5
d_call: TRBD1
j_call: TRBJ1-5
clone_size: few

cdr3_aa: CASSYPGTGFVGGYTF
cdr3_nt: TGTGCCAGCAGTTACCCCGGGACAGGGTTTGTCGGTGGCTACACCTTC
v_call: TRBV6-2/TRBV6-3
d_call: TRBD1
j_call: TRBJ1-2
clone_size: .

cdr3_aa: CASSLASGDATDNEQFF
cdr3_nt: TGTGCCAGCAGCTTAGCGTCCGGGGATGCGACGGACAATGAGCAGTTCTTC
v_call: TRBV7-2
d_call: .
j_call: TRBJ2-1
clone_size: many

cdr3_aa: CASSLNPPAISYNEQFF
cdr3_nt: TGTGCCAGCAGCCTCAACCCCCCAGCCATATCCTACAATGAGCAGTTCTTC
v_call: TRBV7-6
d_call: .
j_call: TRBJ2-1
clone_size: many